These T cell receptor beta chains were read from a single sample in a study of metastatic and nonmetastatic thyroid tumors. TCRdb re-clonotyped the PCR reads via MiXCR. Of about 30,000 clones listed, 25% to 30% are singletons. Sequenced: blood. The receptors stem from a female donor with papillary thyroid cancer or a benign thyroid nodule (not recorded which). Some clones in this sample may be carry-over from other donors' samples. Each CDR3 is given with its conserved first and last residue. Each record gives: J gene, D gene, clone size, V gene, CDR3 DNA, CDR3 protein. A D gene is named only where the DNA matches it firmly. Rows give clone size only sometimes, using once, few, many, or a class for an expanded clone.

TRBJ1-1	.	few	TRBV12-3/TRBV12-4	TGTGCCAGCAGCCCGATATGGGGCACTGAAGCTTTCTTT	CASSPIWGTEAFF
TRBJ1-6	TRBD1	.	TRBV11-2	TGTGCCAGCGAGGGACAGTACTCCTATAATTCACCCCTCCACTTT	CASEGQYSYNSPLHF
TRBJ2-7	.	.	TRBV2	TGTGCCAGCAGTGTTAGTGGTTCCGAGCAGTACTTC	CASSVSGSEQYF
TRBJ2-1	.	once	TRBV20-1	TGCAGTGCCGAGAGGGTGACTAGGATAGATGAGCAGTTCTTC	CSAERVTRIDEQFF
TRBJ2-2	TRBD2	many	TRBV7-2	TGTGCCAGCAGCCTAAAAGCGGGGCCCGGGGAGCTGTTTTTT	CASSLKAGPGELFF
TRBJ1-5	.	.	TRBV20-1	TGCAGTGCTACCCAGGGGAGCAATCAGCCCCAGCATTTT	CSATQGSNQPQHF
TRBJ1-6	TRBD1	few	TRBV6-1	TGTGCCAGCAGTTTGGGACAGGGTTTTCGATCACCCCTCCACTTT	CASSLGQGFRSPLHF
TRBJ2-1	.	.	TRBV5-1	TGCGCCAGCGGCTTGCGGGAACTAGCTGCCTACAATGAGCAGTTCTTC	CASGLRELAAYNEQFF
TRBJ2-6	TRBD1	.	TRBV6-5	TGTGCCAGCAGTTACGGGACAGGGGGCGCTGGGGCCAACGTCCTGACTTTC	CASSYGTGGAGANVLTF
TRBJ2-7	TRBD1	few	TRBV6-1	TGTGCCAGCAGTTTGGGACAGTCCTACGAGCAGTACTTC	CASSLGQSYEQYF
TRBJ1-4	.	.	TRBV6-1	TGTGCCAGCAGTGCTGAGTATGATGAAAAACTGTTTTTT	CASSAEYDEKLFF
TRBJ2-7	.	.	TRBV5-1	TGCGCCAGCAGCTTGGTCGGGGGAGAAGCCTACGAGCAGTACTTC	CASSLVGGEAYEQYF
TRBJ2-7	TRBD1	once	TRBV11-2	TGTGCCAGCAGCTTGACAGGGGGCGCAAACTACGAGCAGTACTTC	CASSLTGGANYEQYF
TRBJ1-2	TRBD1	few	TRBV25-1	TGTGCCAGCAGTGAGATATTGGGGACAGACACAAGAGGCTACACCTTC	CASSEILGTDTRGYTF
TRBJ2-5	.	few	TRBV12-3/TRBV12-4	TGTGCCAGCAGTTTAGTGGCCAGGGGAGGAGAGACCCAGTACTTC	CASSLVARGGETQYF
TRBJ1-5	.	.	TRBV20-1	TGCAGTGCTAGAGAGGGGGGGCTGGATGGGCCCCAGCATTTT	CSAREGGLDGPQHF